This T cell receptor (beta chain) was recorded in a study of blood T cell repertoires in COVID-19. Unmatched junction bases numbered 0, after V lost 1 base and J lost 7 bases. CDR3 length: 12 residues. In germline, CDR1 is LGHNT, CDR2 FRNRAP. Assay used: immunoSEQ multiplex PCR; TCRdb lists only in-frame clones, some missing. The sample records hundreds of thousands of clones, about nine tenths being singletons. This clonotype was sampled from a woman aged 55-69 years with acute or convalescent COVID-19. The J gene is TRBJ1-1, the V gene TRBV12-5; 7 bases match TRBD1. Sequenced sample: peripheral blood. CDR3 sequence (DNA): TGTGCTAGTGGTTTGGGACAGGGTGAAGCTTTCTTT. Translating gives CASGLGQGEAFF. The whole variable domain, filled in from reference TRBV12-5 and TRBJ1-1, reads DARVTQTPRHKVTEMGQEVTMRCQPILGHNTVFWYRQTMMQGLELLAYFRNRAPLDDSGMPKDRFSAEMPDATLATLKIQPSEPRDSAVYFCASGLGQGEAFFGQGTRLTVV.